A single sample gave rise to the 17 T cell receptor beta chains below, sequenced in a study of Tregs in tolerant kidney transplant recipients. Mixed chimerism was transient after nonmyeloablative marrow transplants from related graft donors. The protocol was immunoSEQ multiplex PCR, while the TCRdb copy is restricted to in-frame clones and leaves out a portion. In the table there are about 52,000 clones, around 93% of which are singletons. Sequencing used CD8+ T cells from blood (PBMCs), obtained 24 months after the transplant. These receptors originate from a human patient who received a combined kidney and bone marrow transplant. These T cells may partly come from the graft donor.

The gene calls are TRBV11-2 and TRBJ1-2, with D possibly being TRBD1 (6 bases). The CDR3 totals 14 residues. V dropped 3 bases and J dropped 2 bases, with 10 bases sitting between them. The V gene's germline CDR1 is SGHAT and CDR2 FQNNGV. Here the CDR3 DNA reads TGTGCCAGCAGCTTGGCAGGGGAAAACTATGGCTACACCTTC. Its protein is CASSLAGENYGYTF.

CDR3 amino acids: CASSPAPQKFNYGYTF. The CDR3 region has the DNA TGTGCCAGCTCACCAGCCCCACAGAAATTTAACTATGGCTACACCTTC. This chain links TRBV18 with TRBJ1-2; D not resolved. Germline V gives CDR1 KGHSH, CDR2 LQKENI. The CDR3 contains 16 residues. V lost 2 bases and J 1 base, leaving 14 bases between the germline ends.

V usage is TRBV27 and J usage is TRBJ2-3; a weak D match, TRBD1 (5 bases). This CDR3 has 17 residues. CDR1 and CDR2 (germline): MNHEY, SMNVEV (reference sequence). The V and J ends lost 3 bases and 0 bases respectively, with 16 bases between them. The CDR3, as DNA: TGTGCCAGCAGTTTCCCTCAGGGTCAGCTTAGCACAGATACGCAGTATTTT. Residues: CASSFPQGQLSTDTQYF.

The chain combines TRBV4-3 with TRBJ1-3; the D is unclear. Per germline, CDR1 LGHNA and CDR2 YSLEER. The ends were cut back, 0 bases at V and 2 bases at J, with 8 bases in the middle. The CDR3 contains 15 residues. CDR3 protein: CASSQDRGAGNTIYF. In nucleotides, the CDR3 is TGCGCCAGCAGCCAAGATCGGGGTGCTGGAAACACCATATATTTT.

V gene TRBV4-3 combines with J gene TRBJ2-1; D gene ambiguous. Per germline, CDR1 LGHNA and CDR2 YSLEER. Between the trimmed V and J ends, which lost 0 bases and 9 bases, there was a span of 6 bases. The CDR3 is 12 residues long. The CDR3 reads CASSQDLVEQFF. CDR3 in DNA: TGCGCCAGCAGCCAAGATCTAGTTGAGCAGTTCTTC.

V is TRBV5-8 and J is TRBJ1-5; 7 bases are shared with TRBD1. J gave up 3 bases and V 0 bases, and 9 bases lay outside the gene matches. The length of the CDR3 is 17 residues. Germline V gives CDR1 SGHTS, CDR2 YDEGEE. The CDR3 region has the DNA TGTGCCAGCAGCTTGGTATTCGGGACAGAGCTCAATCAGCCCCAGCATTTT. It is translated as CASSLVFGTELNQPQHF. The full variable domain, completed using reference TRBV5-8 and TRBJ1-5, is EAGVTQSPTHLIKTRGQQATLRCSPISGHTSVYWYQQALGLGLQFLLWYDEGEERNRGNFPPRFSGRQFPNYSSELNVNALELEDSALYLCASSLVFGTELNQPQHFGDGTRLSIL.

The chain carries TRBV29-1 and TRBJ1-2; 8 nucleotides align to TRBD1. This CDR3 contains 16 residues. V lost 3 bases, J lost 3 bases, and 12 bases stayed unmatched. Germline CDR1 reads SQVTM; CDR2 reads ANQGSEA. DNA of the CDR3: TGCAGCGTTGAGGGGCAGGGGGCTGTCCAAGACTATGGCTACACCTTC. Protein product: CSVEGQGAVQDYGYTF. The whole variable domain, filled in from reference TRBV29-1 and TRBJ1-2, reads SAVISQKPSRDICQRGTSLTIQCQVDSQVTMMFWYRQQPGQSLTLIATANQGSEATYESGFVIDKFPISRPNLTFSTLTVSNMSPEDSSIYLCSVEGQGAVQDYGYTFGSGTRLTVV.

The CDR3 protein is CASSARQGRSYEQYF. As DNA, the CDR3 is TGTGCCAGCAGCGCGAGACAGGGGCGCTCCTACGAGCAGTACTTC. The V call is TRBV7-9, the J call TRBJ2-7; 8 nucleotides line up with TRBD1. CDR1 and CDR2 from the germline V gene are SEHNR and FQNEAQ (reference sequence). V trimming: 5 bases; J trimming: 0 bases; junction bases outside the gene matches: 6. The CDR3 loop spans 15 amino acids.

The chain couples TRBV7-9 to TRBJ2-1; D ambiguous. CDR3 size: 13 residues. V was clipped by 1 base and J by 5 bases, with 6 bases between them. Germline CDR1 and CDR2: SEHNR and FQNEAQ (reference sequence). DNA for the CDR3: TGTGCCAGCAGCTTAGTCCAGGACAATGAGCAGTTCTTC. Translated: CASSLVQDNEQFF.

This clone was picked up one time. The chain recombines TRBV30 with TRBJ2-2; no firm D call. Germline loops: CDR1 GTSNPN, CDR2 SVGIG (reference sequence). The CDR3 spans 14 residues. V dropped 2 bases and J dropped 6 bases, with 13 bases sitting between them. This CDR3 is CAWSLENRAGELFF. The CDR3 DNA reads TGTGCCTGGAGTCTCGAGAACCGGGCCGGGGAGCTGTTTTTT.

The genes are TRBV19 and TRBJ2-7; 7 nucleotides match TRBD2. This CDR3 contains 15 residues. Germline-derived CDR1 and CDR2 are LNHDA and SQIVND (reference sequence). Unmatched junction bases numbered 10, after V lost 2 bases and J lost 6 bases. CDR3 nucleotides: TGTGCCAGTAGTATATCGGATGGGTCGGGAGGCGAGCAGTACTTC. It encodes CASSISDGSGGEQYF.

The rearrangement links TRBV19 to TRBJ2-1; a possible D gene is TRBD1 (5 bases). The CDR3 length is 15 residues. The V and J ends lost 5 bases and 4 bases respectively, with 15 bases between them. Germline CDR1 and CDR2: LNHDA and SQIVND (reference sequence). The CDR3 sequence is CASSWGGDDYNEQFF. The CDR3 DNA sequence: TGTGCCAGTAGTTGGGGCGGCGACGATTACAATGAGCAGTTCTTC.

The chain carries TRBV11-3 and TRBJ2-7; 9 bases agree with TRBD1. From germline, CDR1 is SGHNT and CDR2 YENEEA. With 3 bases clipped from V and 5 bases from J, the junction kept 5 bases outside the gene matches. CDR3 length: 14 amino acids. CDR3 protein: CASSLGTGLDEQYF. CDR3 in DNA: TGTGCCAGCAGCTTGGGGACAGGGTTGGACGAGCAGTACTTC. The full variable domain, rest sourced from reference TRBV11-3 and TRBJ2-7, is EAGVVQSPRYKIIEKKQPVAFWCNPISGHNTLYWYLQNLGQGPELLIRYENEEAVDDSQLPKDRFSAERLKGVDSTLKIQPAELGDSAVYLCASSLGTGLDEQYFGPGTRLTVT.

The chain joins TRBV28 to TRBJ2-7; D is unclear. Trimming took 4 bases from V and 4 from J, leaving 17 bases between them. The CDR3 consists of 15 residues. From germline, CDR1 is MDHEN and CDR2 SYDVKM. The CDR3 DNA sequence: TGTGCCAGCAGTTCCGCGCCGAGCCGGTGGTACGAGCAGTACTTC. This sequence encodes CASSSAPSRWYEQYF.

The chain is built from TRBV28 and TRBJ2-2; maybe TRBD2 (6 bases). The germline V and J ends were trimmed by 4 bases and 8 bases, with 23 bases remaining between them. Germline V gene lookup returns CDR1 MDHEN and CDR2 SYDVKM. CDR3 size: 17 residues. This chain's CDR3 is CASSSISGTPLWGELFF. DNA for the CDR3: TGTGCCAGCAGTTCCATATCCGGGACTCCCCTTTGGGGGGAGCTGTTTTTT. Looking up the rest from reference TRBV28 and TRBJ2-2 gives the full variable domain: DVKVTQSSRYLVKRTGEKVFLECVQDMDHENMFWYRQDPGLGLRLIYFSYDVKMKEKGDIPEGYSVSREKKERFSLILESASTNQTSMYLCASSSISGTPLWGELFFGEGSRLTVL.

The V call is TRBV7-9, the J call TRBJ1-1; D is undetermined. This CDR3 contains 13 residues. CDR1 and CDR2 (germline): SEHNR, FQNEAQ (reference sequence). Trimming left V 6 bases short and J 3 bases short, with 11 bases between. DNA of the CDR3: TGTGCCAGCAGTCCTCCGGCGGACACTGAAGCTTTCTTT. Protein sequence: CASSPPADTEAFF.

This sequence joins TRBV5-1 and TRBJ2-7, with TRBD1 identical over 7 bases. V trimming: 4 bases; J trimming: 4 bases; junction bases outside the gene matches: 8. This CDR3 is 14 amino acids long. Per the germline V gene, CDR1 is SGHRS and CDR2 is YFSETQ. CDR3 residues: CASSLRGGSYEQYF. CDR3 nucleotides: TGCGCCAGCAGCCTACGAGGGGGCTCTTACGAGCAGTACTTC.